Reported below is one TCR beta chain. The sample is drawn from a study of control samples from healthy donors and cancer patients. Assay used: immunoSEQ multiplex PCR; TCRdb lists only in-frame clones, some missing. Among 100,000 to 150,000 clones, around 92% were seen once, and the ten largest hold less than 0.65%. This clonotype was sampled from a man aged 80 or over with head and neck cancer. The material sequenced was PBMCs.

The CDR3 DNA reads as TGTGCCACCAGTAAACAGGGAACCGGGGAGCTGTTTTTT. Amino acids: CATSKQGTGELFF. The J gene is TRBJ2-2, the V gene TRBV24-1, with TRBD1 as a possible D gene (6 bases). Germline-derived CDR1 and CDR2 are KGHDR and SFDVKD. V shed 6 bases and J shed 5 bases, with 9 bases lying between them. This CDR3 spans 13 amino acids.